This T cell receptor (beta chain) was obtained from a study of blood T cell repertoires in COVID-19. Overall study context: COVID-19 samples from acute and convalescent phases originated in the United States, Italy and Spain. Sources were T cells, B-cell-depleted T cells, or PBMCs; the material itself was cDNA or gDNA.

Authors' analysis steps: Reference gene primers were amplified, and this amplification served to estimate nucleated cell counts. The data were produced by immunoSEQ multiplex PCR, yet TCRdb's version contains in-frame clones alone and is incomplete. V and J calls and clone size come straight from that table; D and trimming were deduced from the DNA. The sample shows 90,000 to 120,000 clones, about nine tenths of them seen only once. V lost 4 bases and J lost 1; bases outside the gene matches: 6. In germline, CDR1 is LNHDA, CDR2 SQIVND (reference sequence). The CDR3 consists of 15 residues. Sequencing input: peripheral blood. The chain is built from TRBV19 and TRBJ1-1; 7 bases are a match to TRBD1. This receptor was obtained from a woman under 40 with acute or convalescent COVID-19. The CDR3 is CASSTGTARNTEAFF. The CDR3 nucleotides are TGTGCCAGTAGTACCGGGACAGCCCGGAACACTGAAGCTTTCTTT.